This TCR beta chain appears in the sequencing data of a study of control samples from healthy donors and cancer patients. This clone was seen just once. Germline CDR1 reads SGDLS; CDR2 reads YYNGEE. Deletions cut 0 bases from V and 6 bases from J, with 19 bases between. This CDR3 has 16 residues. The table came from immunoSEQ multiplex PCR; TCRdb's copy has only in-frame clones and leaves some out. The data show under 300,000 clones, with 82% seen just once and about 14% held by the top ten. The source of this sequence is a woman aged 60-75 years with lung cancer. The chain links TRBV9 to TRBJ2-7, with D tentatively TRBD1 (6 bases). Sample: PBMCs. The CDR3 here is CASSVALSGTYTEQYF. CDR3 nucleotide sequence: TGTGCCAGCAGCGTAGCTTTGTCCGGGACATACACCGAGCAGTACTTC.